The 10 T cell receptor beta chains in this list originate from one sample, sequenced in a study of CD8+CD57+ T cells in acquired aplastic anemia. Genomic DNA served as template for TCR beta VDJ and CDR3 profiling. TCRdb re-derived calls from the reads in MiXCR, one entry per CDR3 protein. The data contain under 200,000 distinct CDR3 sequences, around 45% of them singletons. Sequenced sample: sorted CD4+, CD8+, or CD8+CD57+ T cells (not recorded which) from PBMCs. All receptors derive from a human donor in good health.

This chain connects TRBV3-1 to TRBJ2-7; D remains unclear. The CDR3 covers 13 residues. V shed 4 bases and J shed 5 bases, with 12 bases lying between them. Germline values: CDR1 LGHDT, CDR2 YNNKEL (reference sequence). The CDR3 reads CASSRVGRDEQYF. The DNA of the CDR3 is TGTGCCAGCAGCCGGGTTGGTAGGGACGAGCAGTACTTC.

This clonotype was observed at least ten times. The chain carries TRBV14 and TRBJ2-1, with TRBD2 matching 8 bases. The V gene's germline CDR1 is SGHDN and CDR2 FVKESK. The CDR3 consists of 16 residues. Unmatched junction bases numbered 16, after V lost 3 bases and J lost 12 bases. Written as DNA, the CDR3 is TGTGCCAGCAGCCAGATTGGAGCGGGAGTCTCACAGGGGCAGTTCTTC. Encoded protein: CASSQIGAGVSQGQFF.

This clonotype was seen many times. The chain is built from TRBV6-1 and TRBJ2-2, with TRBD1 matching over 7 bases. The CDR3 is made up of 15 amino acids. Germline CDR1 is MNHNS and CDR2 is SASEGT. J lost 3 bases, V lost 6 bases, and 7 bases had no gene match. CDR3 DNA: TGTGCCAGCAGATGGGGACAGACCTACACCGGGGAGCTGTTTTTT. It encodes CASRWGQTYTGELFF.

This clonotype was seen more than once but under ten times. A single base is all that separates this from a far larger clone, so a read error is likely. The CDR3 ends on some other residue instead of the conserved phenylalanine or tryptophan, so this is likely a read error. The chain recombines TRBV7-6 with TRBJ2-7; no firm D call. V lost 1 base and J 2 bases, leaving 3 bases between the germline ends. The CDR3 runs 12 residues. Germline V gene lookup returns CDR1 SGHVS and CDR2 FNYEAQ. For the CDR3, the DNA is TGTGCCAGCAGCTTAGTTACCTACGAGCAGTACCTC. This translates into CASSLVTYEQYL.

J is TRBJ1-5 and V is TRBV12-3 or TRBV12-4; 8 nucleotides match TRBD1. After removal of 6 bases from V and 1 base from J, the junction contained 5 bases not matched to a gene. This CDR3 region has 15 residues. This CDR3 reads CASRFDRGSNQPQHF. The CDR3 nucleotides are TGTGCCAGCAGATTTGACAGGGGAAGCAATCAGCCCCAGCATTTT.

This sequence joins TRBV12-3 or TRBV12-4 and TRBJ1-6; D gene ambiguous. This CDR3 spans 13 amino acids. The V end lost 7 bases, the J end lost 7 bases, and 11 bases lay between the germline ends. CDR3 sequence reads: CASTTRENSPLHF. In DNA, the CDR3 is TGTGCCAGCACCACCAGAGAGAATTCACCCCTCCACTTT.

This clonotype was found a few times. J is TRBJ2-7 and V is TRBV10-2; TRBD1 or TRBD2 may be the D gene (5 bases each). CDR1 is WSHSY, CDR2 SAAADI, per germline. The CDR3 runs to 14 residues. V shed 6 bases and J shed 0 bases, with 12 bases lying between them. The CDR3, as DNA: TGCGCCAGCAGGGGAGTGGACAACTCCTACGAGCAGTACTTC. It is translated as CASRGVDNSYEQYF.

This clonotype was counted a few times. The genes are TRBV15 and TRBJ2-7; D gene ambiguous. The germline V and J ends were trimmed by 1 base and 0 bases, with 7 bases remaining between them. The CDR3 consists of 14 residues. Germline CDR1 and CDR2: LNHNV and YYDKDF (reference sequence). CDR3 sequence: CATSRGGSSYEQYF. CDR3 DNA sequence: TGTGCCACCAGCAGAGGAGGCAGCTCCTACGAGCAGTACTTC.

This chain uses TRBV19 with TRBJ1-6; 7 nucleotides agree with TRBD1. The germline gives CDR1 LNHDA, CDR2 SQIVND (reference sequence). V lost 7 bases and J lost 7; bases outside the gene matches: 4. This CDR3 has 13 residues. The DNA for the CDR3 is TGTGCCAGTAACCGGGACAGAAATTCACCCCTCCACTTT. Translation gives CASNRDRNSPLHF.

The V and J genes are TRBV19 and TRBJ1-5; possibly TRBD1 for D (5 bases). Germline CDR1 LNHDA, CDR2 SQIVND (reference sequence). The ends were cut back, 7 bases at V and 15 bases at J, with 16 bases in the middle. This CDR3 has 11 amino acids. Here the CDR3 reads CASKQGRDGHF. CDR3 coding DNA: TGTGCCAGTAAACAAGGCCGGGACGGGCATTTT.